This T cell receptor beta chain was observed in a study of blood T cell repertoires in COVID-19. Sequencing was performed with immunoSEQ multiplex PCR; in TCRdb, only in-frame clones are kept and a portion is missing. The sample gives about 380,000 clones, 85% of which show up once; roughly 3.6% is in the top ten. The source of this sequence is a woman aged 18-35 years with acute or convalescent COVID-19. The sample comprised peripheral blood.

Here the CDR3 reads CASRAADRGDTEAFF. CDR3 DNA sequence: TGTGCCAGTAGGGCGGCAGATCGGGGTGACACTGAAGCTTTCTTT. The V gene is TRBV5-6, the J gene TRBJ1-1; no clear D. Trimming stripped 8 bases from V and 3 bases from J, with 20 bases between. The CDR3 extends over 15 amino acids. From germline, CDR1 is SGHDT and CDR2 YYEEEE.